This T cell receptor (beta chain) emerged from a study of blood T cells in healthy people across ages. Study-wide context: Capture via template switching afforded approximately one barcoded beta molecule per two T cells. Findings and caveats of the study: Lack of knowledge of donor CMV status possibly confounded expanded clonotype changes.

A second PCR, run for about 6 to 11 cycles, used a sample-barcoded 5' primer plus a J-beta primer mix. TCRdb passed the 5' RACE reads through MiXCR, listing each CDR3 protein once. The sample shows about 1.6 million distinct CDR3 sequences, 34% of them seen only once. The CDR3 extends over 12 amino acids. V lost 8 bases and J lost 5, with 9 bases in between. CDR1 and CDR2 (germline): ENHRY, SYGVKD. Details on this clonotype: Its antigen is undetermined.

The sequenced sample was blood. This TCR derives from a woman younger than 45 in good health. V and J are TRBV10-3 and TRBJ2-2; D remains unclear. Here the CDR3 DNA reads TGTGCCATCGCGGAAGGAACCGGGGAGCTGTTTTTT. Protein sequence: CAIAEGTGELFF.